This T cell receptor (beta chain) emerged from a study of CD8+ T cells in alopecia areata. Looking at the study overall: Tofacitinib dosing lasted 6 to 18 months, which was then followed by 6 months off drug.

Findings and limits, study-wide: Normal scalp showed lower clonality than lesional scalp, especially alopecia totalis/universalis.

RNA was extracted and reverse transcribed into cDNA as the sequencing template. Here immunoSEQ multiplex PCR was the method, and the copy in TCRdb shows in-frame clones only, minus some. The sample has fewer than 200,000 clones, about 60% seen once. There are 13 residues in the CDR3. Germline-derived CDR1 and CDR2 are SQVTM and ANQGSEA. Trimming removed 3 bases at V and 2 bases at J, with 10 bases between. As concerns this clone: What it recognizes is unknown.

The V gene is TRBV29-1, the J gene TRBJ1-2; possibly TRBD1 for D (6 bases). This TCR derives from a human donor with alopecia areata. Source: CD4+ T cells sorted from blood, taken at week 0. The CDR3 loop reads CSVEWDTNYGYTF. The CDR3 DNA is TGCAGCGTTGAGTGGGACACCAACTATGGCTACACCTTC.